The 26 T cell receptor beta chains below all came from one sample that was sequenced in a study of Ad26.COV2.S vaccination and SARS-CoV-2 variants. Data came from immunoSEQ multiplex PCR; TCRdb stores just in-frame clones and leaves some out. The table records approximately 340,000 clones, 70% to 90% of them present only once. Regarding treatment: about 20 received Ad26.COV2.S at low or high dose, single or two shots; about 5 received placebo; per-sample allocation not given. Material that was analyzed had been drawn on day 63 after the first vaccine or placebo injection. This material consisted of peripheral blood, taken in a trial of Ad26.COV2.S vaccine versus placebo. Source of these receptors: a person between 18 and 60 years old who received the Ad26.COV2.S COVID-19 vaccine or a placebo.

This chain joins TRBV3-1 (or the pseudogene TRBV3-2) and TRBJ2-7; 11 positions agree with TRBD2. The CDR3 runs 15 residues. CDR1 is LGHDT, CDR2 YNNKEL, per germline (reference sequence). Unmatched junction bases numbered 2, after V lost 2 bases and J lost 2 bases. The CDR3 bases are TGTGCCAGCAGCCAAAGACTAGCGGGGCCCTACGAGCAGTACTTC. It translates to CASSQRLAGPYEQYF.

The V call is TRBV12-5, the J call TRBJ1-2, with D hard to call. This CDR3 contains 14 residues. Germline V gene lookup returns CDR1 LGHNT and CDR2 FRNRAP. Trimming cost V 0 bases and J 3 bases, with 8 bases left between them. The CDR3 region is CASGLVPGHYGYTF. The CDR3, as DNA: TGTGCTAGTGGTTTGGTACCTGGTCACTATGGCTACACCTTC.

V is TRBV7-2 and J is TRBJ2-7; 11 bases align to TRBD1. V lost 7 bases to trimming and J lost 4 bases; unmatched junction nucleotides: 6. CDR1 is SGHTA and CDR2 is FQGNSA in the germline V gene. The CDR3 extends over 14 amino acids. This chain's CDR3 is CASTVDRGLYEQYF. DNA for the CDR3: TGTGCCAGCACCGTGGACAGGGGGCTTTACGAGCAGTACTTC.

V usage is TRBV27 and J usage is TRBJ2-2; maybe TRBD2 (6 bases). Germline CDR1 reads MNHEY; CDR2 reads SMNVEV (reference sequence). With 3 bases removed from V and 5 bases from J, the gap between germline ends came to 22 bases. This CDR3 is built from 18 residues. The CDR3 reads CASSFRGVGTLRTGELFF. The CDR3 DNA follows: TGTGCCAGCAGTTTCCGCGGTGTGGGGACTTTAAGAACCGGGGAGCTGTTTTTT.

The rearrangement uses TRBV18 and TRBJ1-5; D uncertain. This CDR3 spans 17 amino acids. V dropped 3 bases and J dropped 0 bases, with 15 bases sitting between them. Germline loops: CDR1 KGHSH, CDR2 LQKENI. The CDR3 loop is CASSPTQHPYSNQPQHF. CDR3 coding DNA: TGTGCCAGCTCACCTACACAGCACCCCTATAGCAATCAGCCCCAGCATTTT.

The gene calls are TRBV5-1 and TRBJ1-1; 7 nucleotides line up with TRBD1. Germline V gene sequence: CDR1 SGHRS, CDR2 YFSETQ. This CDR3 spans 14 amino acids. The V gene end was trimmed by 4 bases and the J gene end by 1 base; junction bases not matched to a gene: 4. CDR3 bases: TGCGCCAGCAGCAAACAGGGGACGAACACTGAAGCTTTCTTT. Residues: CASSKQGTNTEAFF.

This clone was counted once. The CDR3 region has the DNA TGCGCCAGCAGAGTCCTCCTTCGAGGGAACTATGGCTACACCTTC. Residues: CASRVLLRGNYGYTF. This chain uses TRBV10-1 with TRBJ1-2, with unresolved D. Trimming removed 6 bases at V and 2 bases at J, with 16 bases between. Per the germline V gene, CDR1 is WNHNN and CDR2 is SYGVQD (reference sequence). The CDR3 extends over 15 amino acids.

The chain uses TRBV6-5 and TRBJ2-2, with D possibly being TRBD2 (6 bases). CDR1 is MNHEY and CDR2 is SVGAGI in the germline V gene. V lost 8 bases to trimming and J lost 5 bases, with 15 bases between them. This CDR3 contains 14 residues. The CDR3 bases are TGTGCCAGCGTACAGACTAGTCGGACCGGGGAGCTGTTTTTT. Translated, it gives CASVQTSRTGELFF.

The V and J genes are TRBV4-1 and TRBJ2-3, with D unresolved. CDR3 size: 15 residues. Trimming stripped 2 bases from V and 4 bases from J, with 13 bases between. The V gene's germline CDR1 is MGHRA and CDR2 YSYEKL. The CDR3 sequence: CASSQPLGRPDTQYF. The DNA of the CDR3 is TGCGCCAGCAGCCAACCCCTCGGGCGCCCAGATACGCAGTATTTT.

V and J are TRBV7-9 and TRBJ2-7; D is perhaps TRBD1 (5 bases). The V end was cut by 4 bases, the J end by 0 bases, with 10 bases between. CDR3 length: 14 residues. Germline values: CDR1 SEHNR, CDR2 FQNEAQ (reference sequence). CDR3 nucleotides: TGTGCCAGCAGCTCAGTCAGGGACTCCTACGAGCAGTACTTC. This gives the protein CASSSVRDSYEQYF.

The genes are TRBV6-1 and TRBJ2-3, with D unclear. The CDR3 runs 13 residues. Germline CDR1 and CDR2: MNHNS and SASEGT. V shed 2 bases and J shed 3 bases, with 6 bases lying between them. The CDR3 DNA sequence: TGTGCCAGCAGTGAAATTGGGACAGATACGCAGTATTTT. The encoded protein is CASSEIGTDTQYF.

V and J are TRBV6-5 and TRBJ1-6, with D possibly being TRBD1 (5 bases). V lost 2 bases and J 5 bases, leaving 10 bases between the germline ends. CDR3 length: 15 amino acids. Germline loops: CDR1 MNHEY, CDR2 SVGAGI. Here the CDR3 DNA reads TGTGCCAGCAGTTACCAGGGAGAAAATAATTCACCCCTCCACTTT. Protein sequence: CASSYQGENNSPLHF.

This clone was seen ten or more times. The chain employs TRBV11-2 and TRBJ1-1, with a tentative D call TRBD1 (6 bases). Trimming stripped 5 bases from V and 1 base from J, with 17 bases between. Germline V gives CDR1 SGHAT, CDR2 FQNNGV. This CDR3 is built from 16 residues. The CDR3 protein is CASSRGGGRTNTEAFF. For the CDR3, the DNA is TGTGCCAGCAGCCGCGGGGGGGGCAGAACGAACACTGAAGCTTTCTTT. The variable domain in full, completed from reference TRBV11-2 and TRBJ1-1, reads EAGVAQSPRYKIIEKRQSVAFWCNPISGHATLYWYQQILGQGPKLLIQFQNNGVVDDSQLPKDRFSAERLKGVDSTLKIQPAKLEDSAVYLCASSRGGGRTNTEAFFGQGTRLTVV.

The chain couples TRBV7-8 to TRBJ1-1, with D unresolved. The CDR3 runs 13 residues. V was clipped by 5 bases and J by 3 bases, with 10 bases between them. In germline, CDR1 is SGHVS, CDR2 FQNEAQ. The CDR3 is CASSLRTDTEAFF. The CDR3 nucleotides read TGTGCCAGCAGCCTTAGGACGGACACTGAAGCTTTCTTT.

The chain recombines TRBV14 with TRBJ1-1, with TRBD1 matching over 8 bases. The CDR3 sequence is 15 residues long. Looked up from germline, CDR1 is SGHDN and CDR2 is FVKESK. The ends lost 4 bases at V and 3 bases at J; junction bases unmatched: 7. As DNA, the CDR3 is TGTGCCAGCAGCCCACCAGGGGGCCAGTACACTGAAGCTTTCTTT. It yields the protein CASSPPGGQYTEAFF.

The CDR3 reads CASSPRGGQYEQFF. The CDR3 nucleotides read TGTGCCAGCAGCCCCAGGGGGGGCCAGTATGAGCAGTTCTTC. This rearrangement joins TRBV11-2 to TRBJ2-1; D may match TRBD1 or TRBD2 (7 bases each). Germline CDR1 is SGHAT and CDR2 is FQNNGV. This CDR3 comprises 14 residues. Trimming cost V 5 bases and J 8 bases, with 16 bases left between them.

This rearrangement joins TRBV7-9 to TRBJ1-2; 9 nucleotides align to TRBD1. The CDR3 extends over 13 amino acids. Germline values: CDR1 SEHNR, CDR2 FQNEAQ (reference sequence). Trimming took 5 bases from V and 7 from J; bases not matched to a gene: 5. In DNA, the CDR3 is TGTGCCAGCAGCCCACAGGGGGCTAGTGGCTACACCTTC. Protein product: CASSPQGASGYTF. Full variable domain (remainder filled in from reference TRBV7-9 and TRBJ1-2): DTGVSQNPRHKITKRGQNVTFRCDPISEHNRLYWYRQTLGQGPEFLTYFQNEAQLEKSRLLSDRFSAERPKGSFSTLEIQRTEQGDSAMYLCASSPQGASGYTFGSGTRLTVV.

The chain combines TRBV13 with TRBJ1-2, with a possible D match to TRBD1 (6 bases). The CDR3 is 14 amino acids. Trimming took 3 bases from V and 5 from J, leaving 13 bases between them. CDR1 and CDR2 (germline): PRHDT, FYEKMQ (reference sequence). The CDR3 DNA reads as TGTGCCAGCAGCTTCTACAGGGAGGAATATGGCTACACCTTC. Its translation: CASSFYREEYGYTF.

As regards this clone: It may be a read error: a sequence one base away is much more abundant. This chain joins TRBV5-8 and TRBJ2-7; D gene ambiguous. Per germline, CDR1 SGHTS and CDR2 YDEGEE. There are 11 residues in the CDR3. V was trimmed by 4 bases and J by 2 bases, leaving 4 bases between them. CDR3 protein: CASSLAYEQYF. The CDR3 bases are TGTGCCAGCAGCCTGGCCTACGAGCAGTACTTC.

The table lists this clone with a count of one. This chain connects TRBV6-1 to TRBJ2-6, with D tentatively TRBD1 (6 bases). CDR1 is MNHNS, CDR2 SASEGT, per germline. CDR3 length: 15 amino acids. Deletions cut 6 bases from V and 2 bases from J, with 11 bases between. The chain's CDR3 is CASRIGQTGANVLTF. The CDR3 coding sequence is TGTGCCAGCAGAATAGGACAGACTGGGGCCAACGTCCTGACTTTC.

Ten or more counts support this clone. CDR3 loop: CASSHGGTGGADTQYF. The CDR3 DNA is TGCGCCAGCAGCCATGGAGGGACAGGAGGCGCAGATACGCAGTATTTT. V is TRBV4-1 and J is TRBJ2-3, with TRBD1 matching over 8 bases. J was trimmed by 4 bases and V by 3 bases; bases with no gene match: 9. Looked up from germline, CDR1 is MGHRA and CDR2 is YSYEKL. The CDR3 is 16 residues long.

The rearrangement links TRBV2 to TRBJ2-3; D gene unclear. CDR3 size: 15 residues. Per germline, CDR1 SNHLY and CDR2 FYNNEI. V lost 6 bases, J lost 6 bases, and 19 bases lay in between. The CDR3 coding sequence is TGTGCCAGCAGCAACTCGGGCCTCAATTTCGATACGCAGTATTTT. It translates to CASSNSGLNFDTQYF.

The chain has TRBV28 and TRBJ1-1; maybe TRBD1 (5 bases). Trimming stripped 5 bases from V and 5 bases from J, with 6 bases between. The CDR3 loop spans 11 amino acids. CDR1 and CDR2 (germline): MDHEN, SYDVKM. The CDR3, as DNA: TGTGCCAGCAGTCACAGGACTGAAGCTTTCTTT. Encoded protein: CASSHRTEAFF. Together with reference TRBV28 and TRBJ1-1, the CDR3 gives the full variable domain: DVKVTQSSRYLVKRTGEKVFLECVQDMDHENMFWYRQDPGLGLRLIYFSYDVKMKEKGDIPEGYSVSREKKERFSLILESASTNQTSMYLCASSHRTEAFFGQGTRLTVV.

V and J are TRBV30 and TRBJ1-1; perhaps TRBD1 as D (6 bases). CDR1 GTSNPN and CDR2 SVGIG come from the germline V gene (reference sequence). The CDR3 consists of 14 residues. The V end was cut by 0 bases, the J end by 5 bases, with 13 bases between. CDR3 sequence reads: CAWSVGGYSTEAFF. CDR3 coding DNA: TGTGCCTGGAGTGTAGGGGGATACAGTACTGAAGCTTTCTTT.

This chain links TRBV9 with TRBJ2-1; weak D call: TRBD2 (5 bases). The V and J ends lost 6 bases and 5 bases respectively, with 12 bases between them. This CDR3 spans 13 amino acids. Germline values: CDR1 SGDLS, CDR2 YYNGEE. CDR3 DNA: TGTGCCAGCAACGAACGGGAACACAATGAGCAGTTCTTC. The encoded protein is CASNEREHNEQFF. Filled out from reference TRBV9 and TRBJ2-1, the complete variable domain reads DSGVTQTPKHLITATGQRVTLRCSPRSGDLSVYWYQQSLDQGLQFLIQYYNGEERAKGNILERFSAQQFPDLHSELNLSSLELGDSALYFCASNEREHNEQFFGPGTRLTVL.

The rearrangement uses TRBV11-3 and TRBJ2-1; 11 bases fit TRBD2. The V segment lost 1 base and the J segment 4 bases; nucleotides outside the gene matches: 9. The V gene's germline CDR1 is SGHNT and CDR2 YENEEA. This CDR3 has 18 amino acids. Here the CDR3 DNA reads TGTGCCAGCAGCTTAGGTAGCCTGACTAGCGGGGTATACAATGAGCAGTTCTTC. Translation gives CASSLGSLTSGVYNEQFF.